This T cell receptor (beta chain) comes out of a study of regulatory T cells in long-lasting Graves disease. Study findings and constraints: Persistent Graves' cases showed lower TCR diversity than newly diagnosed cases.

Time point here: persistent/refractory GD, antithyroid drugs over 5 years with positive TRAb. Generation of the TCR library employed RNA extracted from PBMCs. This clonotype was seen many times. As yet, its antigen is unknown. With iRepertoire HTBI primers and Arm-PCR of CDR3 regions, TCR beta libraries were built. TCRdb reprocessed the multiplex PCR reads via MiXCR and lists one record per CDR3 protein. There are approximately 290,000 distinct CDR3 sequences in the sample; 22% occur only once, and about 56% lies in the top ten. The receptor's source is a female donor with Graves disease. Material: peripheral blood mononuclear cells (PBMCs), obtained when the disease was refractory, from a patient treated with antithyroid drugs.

The CDR3 sequence is CASSEAGIGTQYF. CDR3 sequence (DNA): TGTGCCAGCAGCGAAGCAGGGATCGGGACCCAGTACTTC. This chain joins TRBV7-2 and TRBJ2-5, with a weak D call TRBD1 (5 bases). Trimming took off 5 bases at V and 7 bases at J, with 14 bases between the two ends. The CDR3 spans 13 residues. Germline V gene lookup returns CDR1 SGHTA and CDR2 FQGNSA.